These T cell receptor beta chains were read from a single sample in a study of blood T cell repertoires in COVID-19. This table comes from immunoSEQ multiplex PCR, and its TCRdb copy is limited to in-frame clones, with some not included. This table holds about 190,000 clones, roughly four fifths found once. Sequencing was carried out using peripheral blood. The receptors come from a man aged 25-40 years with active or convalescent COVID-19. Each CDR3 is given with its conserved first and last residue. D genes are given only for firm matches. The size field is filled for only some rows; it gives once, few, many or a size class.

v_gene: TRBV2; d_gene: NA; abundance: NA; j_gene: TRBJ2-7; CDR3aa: CASTGHSYEQYF; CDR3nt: TGTGCCAGCACAGGACATTCCTACGAGCAGTACTTC
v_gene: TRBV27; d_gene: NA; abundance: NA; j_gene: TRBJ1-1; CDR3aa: CASSLGGGQTEAFF; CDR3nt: TGTGCCAGCAGTCTGGGGGGGGGCCAGACTGAAGCTTTCTTT
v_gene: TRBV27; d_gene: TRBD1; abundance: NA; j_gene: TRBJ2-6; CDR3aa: CASSSLRDRGTGANVLTF; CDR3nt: TGTGCCAGCAGTTCCCTCCGGGACAGGGGTACTGGGGCCAACGTCCTGACTTTC
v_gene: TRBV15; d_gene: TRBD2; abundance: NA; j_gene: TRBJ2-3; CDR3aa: CATSPLGTSGETDTQYF; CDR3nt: TGTGCCACCAGCCCACTGGGGACTAGCGGGGAGACAGATACGCAGTATTTT
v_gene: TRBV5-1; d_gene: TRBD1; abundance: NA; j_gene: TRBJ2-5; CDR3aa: CASSLEAGGWEETQYF; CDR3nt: TGCGCCAGCAGCTTGGAAGCAGGGGGCTGGGAAGAGACCCAGTACTTC
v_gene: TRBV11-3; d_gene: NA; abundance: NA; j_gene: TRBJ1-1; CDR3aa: CASSPRDLSTEAFF; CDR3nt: TGTGCCAGCAGCCCCAGGGACTTGAGCACTGAAGCTTTCTTT
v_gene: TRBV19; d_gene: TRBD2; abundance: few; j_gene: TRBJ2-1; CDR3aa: CASSIETTSGRHNEQFF; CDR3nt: TGTGCCAGTAGTATAGAAACCACTAGCGGGCGCCACAATGAGCAGTTCTTC
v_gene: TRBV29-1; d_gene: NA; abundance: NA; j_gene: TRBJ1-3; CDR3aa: CSVASLTGSGNTIYF; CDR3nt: TGCAGCGTTGCCTCCCTAACAGGCTCTGGAAACACCATATATTTT
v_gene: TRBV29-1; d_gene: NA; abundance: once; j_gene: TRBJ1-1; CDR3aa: CSQISGTKNTEAFF; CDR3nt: TGCAGCCAAATCTCCGGGACAAAGAACACTGAAGCTTTCTTT
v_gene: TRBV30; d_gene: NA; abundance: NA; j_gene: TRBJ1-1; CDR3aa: CAGGLYTEAFF; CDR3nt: TGTGCCGGGGGTCTGTACACTGAAGCTTTCTTT
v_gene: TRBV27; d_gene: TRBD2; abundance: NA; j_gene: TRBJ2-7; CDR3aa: CASSQKGLATLGGYEQYF; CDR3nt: TGTGCCAGCAGTCAAAAGGGACTAGCCACCCTGGGAGGGTACGAGCAGTACTTC
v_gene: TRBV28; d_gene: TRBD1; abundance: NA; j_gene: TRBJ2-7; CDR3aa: CASSGGTGDTYEQYF; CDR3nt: TGTGCCAGCAGCGGGGGGACAGGGGATACCTACGAGCAGTACTTC
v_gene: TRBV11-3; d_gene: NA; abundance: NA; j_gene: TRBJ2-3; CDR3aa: CASSLEGGPPTDTQYF; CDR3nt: TGTGCCAGCAGCTTAGAAGGCGGGCCCCCTACAGATACGCAGTATTTT
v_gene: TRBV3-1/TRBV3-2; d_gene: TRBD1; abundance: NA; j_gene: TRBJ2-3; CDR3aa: CASSQGTGITDTQYF; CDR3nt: TGTGCCAGCAGCCAGGGGACAGGGATCACAGATACGCAGTATTTT
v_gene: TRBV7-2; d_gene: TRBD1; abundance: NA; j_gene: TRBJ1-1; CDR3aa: CASSSRDRGRGFF; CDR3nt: TGTGCCAGCAGCTCCCGGGACAGGGGGCGAGGTTTCTTT
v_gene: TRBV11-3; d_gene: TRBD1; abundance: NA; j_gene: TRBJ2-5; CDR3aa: CASSLGDRTRQETQYF; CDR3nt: TGTGCCAGCAGCTTGGGGGACAGGACCCGTCAAGAGACCCAGTACTTC
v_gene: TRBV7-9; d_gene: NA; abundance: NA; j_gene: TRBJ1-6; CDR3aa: CASSLSALTLPYNSPLHF; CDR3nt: TGTGCCAGCAGCTTAAGCGCATTAACGCTGCCCTATAATTCACCCCTCCACTTT
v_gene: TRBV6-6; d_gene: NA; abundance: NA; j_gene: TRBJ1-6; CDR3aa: CASSQSSYNSPLHF; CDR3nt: TGTGCCAGCAGTCAGAGCTCCTATAATTCACCCCTCCACTTT
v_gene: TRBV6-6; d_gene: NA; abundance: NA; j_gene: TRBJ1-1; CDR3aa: CASSSRDMNTEAFF; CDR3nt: TGTGCCAGCAGTTCACGGGACATGAACACTGAAGCTTTCTTT
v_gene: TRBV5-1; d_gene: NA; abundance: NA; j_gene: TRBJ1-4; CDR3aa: CASSLGQGGEKLFF; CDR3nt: TGCGCCAGCAGCTTGGGGCAGGGAGGGGAAAAACTGTTTTTT
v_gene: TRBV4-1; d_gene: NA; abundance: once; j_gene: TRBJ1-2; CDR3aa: CASSQSRAQGSNYGYTF; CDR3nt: TGCGCCAGCAGCCAAAGCCGGGCACAGGGTTCTAACTATGGCTACACCTTC
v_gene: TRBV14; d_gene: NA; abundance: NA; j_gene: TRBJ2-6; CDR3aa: CASSPPSGRSGANVLTF; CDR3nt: TGTGCCAGCAGCCCCCCCTCAGGGCGCTCTGGGGCCAACGTCCTGACTTTC
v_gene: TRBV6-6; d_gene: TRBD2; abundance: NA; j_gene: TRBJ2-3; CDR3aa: CASSPASGGISTDTQYF; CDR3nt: TGTGCCAGCAGTCCCGCTAGCGGGGGGATTAGCACAGATACGCAGTATTTT
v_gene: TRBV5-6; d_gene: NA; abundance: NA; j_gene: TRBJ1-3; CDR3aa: CASEPRGISGNTIYF; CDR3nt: TGTGCCAGCGAGCCCCGAGGGATCTCTGGAAACACCATATATTTT
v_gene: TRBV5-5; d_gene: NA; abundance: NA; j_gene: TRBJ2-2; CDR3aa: CASSLEGLQRELFF; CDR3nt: TGTGCCAGCAGCTTGGAGGGGCTTCAGAGGGAGCTGTTTTTT
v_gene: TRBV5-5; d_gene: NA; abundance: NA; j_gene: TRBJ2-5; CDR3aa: CASSPRRDQETQYF; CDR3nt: TGTGCCAGCAGCCCTCGACGGGACCAAGAGACCCAGTACTTC
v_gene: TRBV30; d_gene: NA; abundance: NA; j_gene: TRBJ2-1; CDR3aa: CAWSRGLSPYNEQFF; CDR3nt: TGTGCCTGGAGTCGAGGACTATCCCCCTACAATGAGCAGTTCTTC
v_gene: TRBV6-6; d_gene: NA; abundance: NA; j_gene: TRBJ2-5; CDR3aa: CASSHPGLLGQETQYF; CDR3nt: TGTGCCAGCAGCCATCCGGGACTCCTGGGACAAGAGACCCAGTACTTC
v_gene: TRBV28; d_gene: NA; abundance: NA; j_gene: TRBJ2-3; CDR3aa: CASSPPSTDTQYF; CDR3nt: TGTGCCAGCAGTCCCCCTAGCACAGATACGCAGTATTTT
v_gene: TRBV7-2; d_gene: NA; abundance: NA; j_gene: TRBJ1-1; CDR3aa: CASSLARNTEAFF; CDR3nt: TGTGCCAGCAGCTTAGCCCGGAACACTGAAGCTTTCTTT
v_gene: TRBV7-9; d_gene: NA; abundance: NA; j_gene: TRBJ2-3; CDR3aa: CASSRDSTPEYF; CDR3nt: TGTGCCAGCAGCCGGGACTCCACTCCAGAGTATTTT
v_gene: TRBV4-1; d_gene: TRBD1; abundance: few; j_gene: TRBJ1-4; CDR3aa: CASSQGAGGEKLFF; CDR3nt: TGCGCCAGCAGCCAAGGGGCAGGGGGGGAAAAACTGTTTTTT
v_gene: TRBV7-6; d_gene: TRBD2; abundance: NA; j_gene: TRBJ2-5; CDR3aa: CASSPTAGAETQYF; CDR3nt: TGTGCCAGCAGCCCAACAGCGGGAGCGGAGACCCAGTACTTC
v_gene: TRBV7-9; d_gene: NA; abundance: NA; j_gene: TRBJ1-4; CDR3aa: CASSPVAALGREKLFF; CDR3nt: TGTGCCAGCAGCCCCGTGGCAGCTTTAGGGAGGGAAAAACTGTTTTTT
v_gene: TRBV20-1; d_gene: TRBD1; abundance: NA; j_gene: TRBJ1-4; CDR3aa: CSARGQEKLFF; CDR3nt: TGCAGTGCTAGGGGACAGGAAAAACTGTTTTTT
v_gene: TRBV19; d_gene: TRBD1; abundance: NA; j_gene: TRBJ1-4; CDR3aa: CASTPTGEGGEKLFF; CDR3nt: TGTGCCAGTACCCCGACAGGGGAAGGGGGTGAAAAACTGTTTTTT
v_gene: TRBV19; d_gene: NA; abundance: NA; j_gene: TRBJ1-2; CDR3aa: CASSENGGYGYTF; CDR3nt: TGTGCCAGTAGTGAGAATGGAGGCTATGGCTACACCTTC
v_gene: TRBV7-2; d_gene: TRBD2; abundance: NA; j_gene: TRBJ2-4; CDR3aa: CASSVGGLSKNIQYF; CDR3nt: TGTGCCAGCAGCGTGGGGGGACTATCCAAAAACATTCAGTACTTC
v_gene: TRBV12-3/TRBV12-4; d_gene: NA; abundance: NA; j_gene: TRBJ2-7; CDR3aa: CASSLYYEQYF; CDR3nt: TGTGCCAGCAGCCTATACTACGAGCAGTACTTC
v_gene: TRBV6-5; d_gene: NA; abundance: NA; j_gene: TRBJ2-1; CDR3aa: CASSYGEYNEQFF; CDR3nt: TGTGCCAGCAGTTACGGAGAGTACAATGAGCAGTTCTTC
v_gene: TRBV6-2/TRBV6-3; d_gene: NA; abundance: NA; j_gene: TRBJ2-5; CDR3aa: CASSPRDSSSLGETQYF; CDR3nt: TGTGCCAGCAGCCCCCGGGACTCAAGCTCTCTCGGGGAGACCCAGTACTTC
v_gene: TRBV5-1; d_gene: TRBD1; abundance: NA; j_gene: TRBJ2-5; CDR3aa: CASSSGQGARETQYF; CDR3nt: TGCGCCAGCAGCTCGGGACAGGGGGCAAGGGAGACCCAGTACTTC
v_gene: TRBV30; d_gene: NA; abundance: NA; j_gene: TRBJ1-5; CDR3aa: CAWNTGSQPQHF; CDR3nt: TGTGCCTGGAACACAGGCAGTCAGCCCCAGCATTTT
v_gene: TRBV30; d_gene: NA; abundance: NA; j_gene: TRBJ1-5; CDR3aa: CAWSVGGEGQPQHF; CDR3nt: TGTGCCTGGAGTGTAGGCGGGGAAGGGCAGCCCCAGCATTTT
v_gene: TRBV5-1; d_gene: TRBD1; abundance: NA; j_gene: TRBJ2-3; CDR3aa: CASSLTGGFTDTQYF; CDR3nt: TGCGCCAGCAGCTTGACAGGGGGTTTCACAGATACGCAGTATTTT
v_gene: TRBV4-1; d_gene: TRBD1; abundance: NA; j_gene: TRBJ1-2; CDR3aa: CASSPDRGFGARSNYGYTF; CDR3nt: TGCGCCAGCAGTCCAGACAGGGGTTTCGGTGCCCGTTCTAACTATGGCTACACCTTC
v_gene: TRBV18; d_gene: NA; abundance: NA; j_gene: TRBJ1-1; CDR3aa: CASSRGLGEGTEAFF; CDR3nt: TGTGCCAGCTCACGGGGACTCGGGGAGGGCACTGAAGCTTTCTTT
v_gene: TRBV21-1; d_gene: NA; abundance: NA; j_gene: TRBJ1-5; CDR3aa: CASSAWTGGKSNQPQHF; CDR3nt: TGTGCCAGCAGCGCCTGGACAGGGGGCAAGAGCAATCAGCCCCAGCATTTT
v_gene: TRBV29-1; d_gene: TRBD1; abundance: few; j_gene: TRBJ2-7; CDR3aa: CSVETRTGLSYEQYF; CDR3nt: TGCAGCGTTGAAACACGGACAGGGCTCAGCTACGAGCAGTACTTC
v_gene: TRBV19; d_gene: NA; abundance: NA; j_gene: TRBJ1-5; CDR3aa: CVSSRPGFNQPQHF; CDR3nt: TGTGTCAGTAGTAGGCCGGGATTCAATCAGCCCCAGCATTTT
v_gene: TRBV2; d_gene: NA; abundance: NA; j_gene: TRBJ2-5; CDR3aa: CASKLEEETQYF; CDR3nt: TGTGCCAGCAAACTGGAGGAAGAGACCCAGTACTTC
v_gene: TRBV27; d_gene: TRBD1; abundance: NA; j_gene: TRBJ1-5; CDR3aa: CASSLVTGGTQPQHF; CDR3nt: TGTGCCAGCAGTTTGGTGACAGGGGGTACTCAGCCCCAGCATTTT